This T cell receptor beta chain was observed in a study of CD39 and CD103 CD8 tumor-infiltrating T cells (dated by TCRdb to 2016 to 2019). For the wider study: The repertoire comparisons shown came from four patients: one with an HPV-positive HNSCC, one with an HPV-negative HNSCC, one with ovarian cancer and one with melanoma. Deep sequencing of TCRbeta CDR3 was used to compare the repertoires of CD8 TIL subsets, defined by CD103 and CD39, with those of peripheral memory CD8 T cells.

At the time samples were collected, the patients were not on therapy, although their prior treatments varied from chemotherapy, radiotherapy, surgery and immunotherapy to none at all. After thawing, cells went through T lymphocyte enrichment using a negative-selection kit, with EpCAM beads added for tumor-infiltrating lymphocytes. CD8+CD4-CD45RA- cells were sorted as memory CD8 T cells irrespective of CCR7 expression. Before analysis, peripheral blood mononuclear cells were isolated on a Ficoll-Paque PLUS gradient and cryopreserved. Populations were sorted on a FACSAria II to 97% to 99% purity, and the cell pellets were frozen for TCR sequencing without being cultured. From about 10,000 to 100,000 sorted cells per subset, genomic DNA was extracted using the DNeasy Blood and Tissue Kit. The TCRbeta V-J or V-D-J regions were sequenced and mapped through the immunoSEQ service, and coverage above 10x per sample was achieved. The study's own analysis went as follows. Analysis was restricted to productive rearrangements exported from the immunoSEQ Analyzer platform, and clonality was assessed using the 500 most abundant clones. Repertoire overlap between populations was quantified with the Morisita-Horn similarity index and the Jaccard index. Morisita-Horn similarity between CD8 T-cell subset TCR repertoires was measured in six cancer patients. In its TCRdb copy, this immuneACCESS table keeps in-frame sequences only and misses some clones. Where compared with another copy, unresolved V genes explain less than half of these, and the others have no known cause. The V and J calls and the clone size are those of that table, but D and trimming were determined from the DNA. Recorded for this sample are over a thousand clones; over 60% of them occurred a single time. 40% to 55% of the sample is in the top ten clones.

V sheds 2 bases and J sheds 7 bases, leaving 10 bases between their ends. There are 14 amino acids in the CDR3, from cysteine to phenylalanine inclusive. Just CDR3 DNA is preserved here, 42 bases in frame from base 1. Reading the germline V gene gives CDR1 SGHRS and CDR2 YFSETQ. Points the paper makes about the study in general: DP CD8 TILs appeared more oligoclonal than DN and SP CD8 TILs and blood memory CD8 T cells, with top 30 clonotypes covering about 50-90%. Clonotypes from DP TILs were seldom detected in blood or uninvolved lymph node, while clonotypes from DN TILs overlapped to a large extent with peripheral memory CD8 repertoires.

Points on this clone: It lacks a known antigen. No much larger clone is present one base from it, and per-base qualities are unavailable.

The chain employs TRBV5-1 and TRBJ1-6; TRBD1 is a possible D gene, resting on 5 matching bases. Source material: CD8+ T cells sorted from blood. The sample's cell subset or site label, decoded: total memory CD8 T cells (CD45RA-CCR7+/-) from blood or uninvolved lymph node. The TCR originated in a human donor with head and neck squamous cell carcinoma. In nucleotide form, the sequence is TGCGCCAGCAGCTTCCGGGACGTAAATTCACCCCTCCACTTT. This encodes CASSFRDVNSPLHF.